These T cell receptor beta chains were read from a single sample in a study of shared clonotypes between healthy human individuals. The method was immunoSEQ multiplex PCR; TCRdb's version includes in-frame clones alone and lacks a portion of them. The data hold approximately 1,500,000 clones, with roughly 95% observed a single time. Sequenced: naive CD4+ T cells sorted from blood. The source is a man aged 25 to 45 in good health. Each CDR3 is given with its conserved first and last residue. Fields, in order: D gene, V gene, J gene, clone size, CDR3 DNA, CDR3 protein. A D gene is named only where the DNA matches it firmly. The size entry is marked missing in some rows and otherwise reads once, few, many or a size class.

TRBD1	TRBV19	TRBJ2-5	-	TGTGCCAGTAGTGTCGGGACAGGGGGGTCCCAAGAGACCCAGTACTTC	CASSVGTGGSQETQYF
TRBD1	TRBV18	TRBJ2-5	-	TGTGCCAGCTCACCACTTCGAACAGGGGGAGAGACCCAGTACTTC	CASSPLRTGGETQYF
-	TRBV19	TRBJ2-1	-	TGTGCCAGTAGTAGATCGGGGAATGAGCAGTTCTTC	CASSRSGNEQFF
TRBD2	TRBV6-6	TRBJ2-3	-	TGTGCCAGCAGTCCTCGCGGTATAGGCGGGAGTGATACGCAGTATTTT	CASSPRGIGGSDTQYF
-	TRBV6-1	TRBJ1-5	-	TGTGCCAGCAGTGTAGGACCAAACAATCAGCCCCAGCATTTT	CASSVGPNNQPQHF
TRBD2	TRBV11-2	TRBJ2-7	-	TGTGCCAGCAGCTCCTCTAGCGGGAGGGCCGACCGGGACTGGTACGAGCAGTACTTC	CASSSSSGRADRDWYEQYF
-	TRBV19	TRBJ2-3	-	TGTGCCAGTATGGTCGTGGGCACAGATACGCAGTATTTT	CASMVVGTDTQYF
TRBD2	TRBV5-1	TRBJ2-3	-	TGCGCCAGCAGCCACAGGACTAGCGGGAGTATAGATACGCAGTATTTT	CASSHRTSGSIDTQYF
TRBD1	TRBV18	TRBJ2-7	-	TGTGCCAGCTCACCACCCTCTGACAGGGACCACGAGCAGTACTTC	CASSPPSDRDHEQYF
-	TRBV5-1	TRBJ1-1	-	TGCGCCAGCAGGCTAGGATTGAACACTGAAGCTTTCTTT	CASRLGLNTEAFF
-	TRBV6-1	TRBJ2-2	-	TGTGCCAGCAGGTCCGACTTAACCGGGGAGCTGTTTTTT	CASRSDLTGELFF
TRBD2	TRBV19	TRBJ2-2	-	TGTGCCAGCTCCCTCGCTGCTAGCGGGGCGAACACCGGGGAGCTGTTTTTT	CASSLAASGANTGELFF
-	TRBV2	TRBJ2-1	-	TGTGCCAGCAGTGAAGAAGGTCAGTACAATGAGCAGTTCTTC	CASSEEGQYNEQFF
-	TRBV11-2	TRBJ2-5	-	TGTGCCAGCAGCTTAGCTCCGGCGGGGAGCCAAGAGACCCAGTACTTC	CASSLAPAGSQETQYF
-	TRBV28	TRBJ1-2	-	TGTGCCAGCAGTTTAAGAGGCCTCAGAAGACACTATGGCTACACCTTC	CASSLRGLRRHYGYTF
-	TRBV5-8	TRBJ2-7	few	TGTGCCAGCAGGATATCAGGGGTAGCGTGGTACGAGCAGTACTTC	CASRISGVAWYEQYF
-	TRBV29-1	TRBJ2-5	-	TGCGGCTTTAGGTCGGCAGGGAAAGAGACCCAGTACTTC	CGFRSAGKETQYF
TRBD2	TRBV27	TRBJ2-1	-	TGTGCCAGCAAACCACTACTAGCGGGAGATGACAATGAGCAGTTCTTC	CASKPLLAGDDNEQFF